This is a list of T cell receptor beta chains from one sample in a study of blood T cell repertoires in COVID-19. The method was immunoSEQ multiplex PCR; TCRdb's version includes in-frame clones alone and lacks a portion of them. The sample gives about 370,000 clones, around 87% of which show up once; more than 9% is in the top ten. Material for sequencing was peripheral blood. The receptors stem from a woman between 25 and 40 years old with COVID-19, enrolled during active disease. The CDR3 runs from the conserved cysteine through the conserved F or W. A D gene is named only where the DNA matches it firmly. Clone size is given for some rows only: seen once, a few or many times, or a class if the clone is expanded.

J gene,CDR3 length,clone size,V gene,D gene,CDR3 protein,CDR3 DNA
TRBJ2-1,13,NA,TRBV5-4,TRBD1,CASSRTGANEQFF,TGTGCCAGCAGCCGGACAGGGGCCAATGAGCAGTTCTTC
TRBJ2-5,14,NA,TRBV29-1,NA,CSVDKAVGQETQYF,TGCAGCGTTGACAAAGCGGTCGGGCAAGAGACCCAGTACTTC
TRBJ2-2,15,NA,TRBV7-3,TRBD2,CASSATSGSTGELFF,TGTGCCAGCAGCGCCACTAGCGGGAGCACCGGGGAGCTGTTTTTT
TRBJ1-1,17,NA,TRBV6-2/TRBV6-3,TRBD1,CASSSPRQGIMNTEAFF,TGTGCCAGCAGTTCCCCGCGACAGGGAATCATGAACACTGAAGCTTTCTTT
TRBJ1-1,13,NA,TRBV6-5,NA,CASSRQGNTEAFF,TGTGCCAGCAGCCGCCAGGGGAACACTGAAGCTTTCTTT
TRBJ2-5,17,few,TRBV28,NA,CASSVREQGKGRETQYF,TGTGCCAGCAGCGTAAGAGAGCAGGGCAAAGGGAGGGAGACCCAGTACTTC
TRBJ2-1,12,NA,TRBV3-1/TRBV3-2,TRBD2,CASSPLAGVSFF,TGTGCCAGCAGCCCCCTAGCGGGAGTCTCGTTCTTC
TRBJ2-1,15,NA,TRBV5-1,NA,CATTPTGSSYNEQFF,TGCGCCACTACACCTACAGGGTCCTCCTACAATGAGCAGTTCTTC
TRBJ1-5,15,few,TRBV6-2/TRBV6-3,NA,CASSAGDPRNQPQHF,TGTGCCAGCAGTGCAGGGGATCCAAGAAATCAGCCCCAGCATTTT
TRBJ1-5,14,NA,TRBV7-6,NA,CASSRYGGNQPQHF,TGTGCCAGCAGCCGTTACGGAGGCAATCAGCCCCAGCATTTT
TRBJ2-3,15,NA,TRBV28,TRBD1,CASRPTGGRGNTQYF,TGTGCCAGCAGGCCAACAGGGGGCAGGGGGAATACGCAGTATTTT
TRBJ2-1,13,NA,TRBV4-3,TRBD2,CASSQDREGEQFF,TGCGCCAGCAGCCAAGATAGGGAGGGTGAGCAGTTCTTC
TRBJ1-5,17,once,TRBV28,TRBD1,CASSSYRQGHSNQPQHF,TGTGCCAGCAGTTCCTACCGACAGGGACATAGCAATCAGCCCCAGCATTTT
TRBJ2-4,15,NA,TRBV18,NA,CASSQQQGPKNIQYF,TGTGCCAGCTCACAGCAACAGGGCCCCAAAAACATTCAGTACTTC
TRBJ2-2,14,NA,TRBV18,TRBD1,CASSGTGNTGELFF,TGTGCCAGCTCCGGGACAGGGAACACCGGGGAGCTGTTTTTT
TRBJ1-3,15,once,TRBV6-5,NA,CASSYSISSGNTIYF,TGTGCCAGCAGTTACTCCATTTCCTCTGGAAACACCATATATTTT
TRBJ1-6,13,NA,TRBV6-5,NA,CASSSAYNSPLHF,TGTGCCAGCAGCAGCGCCTATAATTCACCCCTCCACTTT
TRBJ2-7,15,NA,TRBV3-1/TRBV3-2,NA,CASSQAGMSAYEQYF,TGTGCCAGCAGCCAAGCGGGAATGAGTGCCTACGAGCAGTACTTC
TRBJ1-4,15,NA,TRBV11-2,TRBD1,CASSLTGGLNEKLFF,TGTGCCAGCAGCCTTACAGGGGGCCTTAATGAAAAACTGTTTTTT
TRBJ2-2,13,NA,TRBV12-3/TRBV12-4,NA,CASRRINTGELFF,TGTGCCAGCCGTAGAATTAACACCGGGGAGCTGTTTTTT
TRBJ2-5,14,once,TRBV5-5,NA,CASSLVQGRETQYF,TGTGCCAGCAGCTTGGTACAGGGTCGAGAGACCCAGTACTTC
TRBJ2-5,17,NA,TRBV28,TRBD2,CASSFTWSGEGRETQYF,TGTGCCAGCAGTTTTACGTGGAGTGGGGAGGGCCGGGAGACCCAGTACTTC
TRBJ2-5,14,few,TRBV7-9,TRBD1,CASSPGQARETQYF,TGTGCCAGCAGCCCCGGACAGGCGCGAGAGACCCAGTACTTC
TRBJ1-5,14,NA,TRBV2,NA,CASSEEAGPQPQHF,TGTGCCAGCAGTGAAGAGGCGGGTCCTCAGCCCCAGCATTTT
TRBJ2-5,13,NA,TRBV5-1,NA,CASGNQGGKTQYF,TGCGCCAGCGGCAACCAGGGAGGCAAGACCCAGTACTTC
TRBJ2-3,15,NA,TRBV6-5,NA,CASSSPGASEDTQYF,TGTGCCAGCAGCTCCCCGGGTGCGTCTGAAGATACGCAGTATTTT
TRBJ1-1,14,NA,TRBV5-5,NA,CASSLDSGNTEAFF,TGTGCCAGCAGCTTGGATTCGGGGAACACTGAAGCTTTCTTT
TRBJ2-7,16,NA,TRBV4-1,NA,CASSQEGGGRGYEQYF,TGCGCCAGCAGCCAAGAGGGAGGGGGGAGAGGCTACGAGCAGTACTTC
TRBJ2-1,15,NA,TRBV10-3,TRBD2,CAIWGGLAGDNEQFF,TGTGCCATCTGGGGCGGACTAGCGGGAGATAATGAGCAGTTCTTC
TRBJ2-7,13,NA,TRBV11-2,NA,CASSLTVDYEQYF,TGTGCCAGCAGCTTAACGGTAGACTACGAGCAGTACTTC
TRBJ2-7,15,NA,TRBV24-1,TRBD2,CATSDRLAGEYEQYF,TGTGCCACCAGTGATCGACTAGCGGGAGAGTACGAGCAGTACTTC
TRBJ2-6,17,NA,TRBV5-4,NA,CASSLDTPSSGANVLTF,TGTGCCAGCAGCTTGGATACTCCTAGCTCTGGGGCCAACGTCCTGACTTTC
TRBJ1-5,18,NA,TRBV6-6,TRBD1,CASSPRPPGQGFIKPQHF,TGTGCCAGCAGTCCCAGACCTCCGGGACAGGGATTTATCAAGCCCCAGCATTTT
TRBJ2-7,15,NA,TRBV11-2,NA,CASSASSGSSYEQYF,TGTGCCAGCAGCGCCAGTTCGGGGAGCTCCTACGAGCAGTACTTC
TRBJ1-4,15,NA,TRBV5-5,TRBD1,CASSFRQGADEKLFF,TGTGCCAGCAGTTTCCGACAGGGGGCGGATGAAAAACTGTTTTTT
TRBJ1-1,15,NA,TRBV19,TRBD1,CASISAGTANTEAFF,TGTGCCAGTATTTCCGCCGGGACAGCGAACACTGAAGCTTTCTTT
TRBJ2-7,12,NA,TRBV28,NA,CASSQGPGEQYF,TGTGCCAGCAGTCAGGGGCCGGGGGAGCAGTACTTC